This TCR beta chain is drawn from a study of radiotherapy plus CTLA-4 blockade in lung cancer. About the research overall: The study recorded objective responses in less than 20% of patients and disease control in 31%. Whole-study findings and limits: In blood, after radiotherapy plus ipilimumab, tumor-derived TCR clones expanded. Response, reportedly, was best predicted by interferon-beta along with early blood T cell clone dynamics.

A note on this clone: The antigen remains unidentified.

Here immunoSEQ multiplex PCR was the method, and the copy in TCRdb shows in-frame clones only, minus some. The sample has approximately 110,000 clones; more than 75% are singletons. The junction had 6 bases not matched to a gene; V was cut back by 2 bases and J by 4 bases. CDR1 and CDR2 from the germline V gene are SGHAT and FQNNGV. The CDR3 has 18 residues. Focal radiation with ipilimumab CTLA-4 blockade was given to patients with chemo-refractory metastatic non-small-cell lung cancer. J is TRBJ2-1 and V is TRBV11-2, with 15 bases lining up with TRBD2. The source is a human donor with non-small cell lung cancer that progressed on radiotherapy plus ipilimumab. Some clones in this sample may be carry-over from other donors' samples. The specimen comprised peripheral blood, sampled from a patient treated with radiotherapy plus ipilimumab. CDR3 nucleotide sequence: TGTGCCAGCAGCTTACAACGGACTAGCGGGGGGGCATACAATGAGCAGTTCTTC. Protein sequence: CASSLQRTSGGAYNEQFF. The full variable domain, its missing parts supplied by reference TRBV11-2 and TRBJ2-1, is EAGVAQSPRYKIIEKRQSVAFWCNPISGHATLYWYQQILGQGPKLLIQFQNNGVVDDSQLPKDRFSAERLKGVDSTLKIQPAKLEDSAVYLCASSLQRTSGGAYNEQFFGPGTRLTVL.